Shown below are 21 T cell receptor beta chains from a single sample sequenced in a study of graft-versus-host responses after intestinal transplantation. No antigen has been assigned to these receptors. The protocol was immunoSEQ multiplex PCR, while the TCRdb copy is restricted to in-frame clones and leaves out a portion. The profile shows around 110,000 clones, around 90% of them singletons. The material was unstimulated CD4+ T cells sorted from spleen or lymph node cells, obtained before transplant. The receptors come from a human donor who was the organ donor for an intestinal transplant.

The CDR3 reads CASSFDRYNEQYF. In nucleotides, the CDR3 is TGTGCCAGCAGTTTCGACAGGTATAACGAGCAGTACTTC. The V call is TRBV27, the J call TRBJ2-7; possible D gene TRBD1, 6 bases. The V and J ends lost 3 bases and 5 bases respectively, with 11 bases between them. CDR3 length equals 13 residues. The germline gives CDR1 MNHEY, CDR2 SMNVEV (reference sequence).

V is TRBV9 and J is TRBJ2-2; a weak D match, TRBD2 (6 bases). V lost 4 bases to trimming and J lost 8 bases, with 21 bases between them. The germline CDR1 and CDR2 sequences are SGDLS and YYNGEE. This CDR3 is built from 16 residues. CDR3 in DNA: TGTGCCAGCAGCCCCCGCACTAGCCGGGCGGGGGGGGAGCTGTTTTTT. Encoded protein: CASSPRTSRAGGELFF.

The chain carries TRBV5-4 and TRBJ2-3; 14 bases fit TRBD2. CDR1 and CDR2 (germline): SGHNT, YYREEE (reference sequence). Losses at the gene ends were 0 bases for V and 4 bases for J; bases not matched to a gene: 1. The CDR3 runs to 16 residues. The CDR3 sequence: CASSLGLAGGPDTQYF. The CDR3 region has the DNA TGTGCCAGCAGCTTGGGACTAGCGGGGGGGCCAGATACGCAGTATTTT. Variable domain in full (rest from reference TRBV5-4 and TRBJ2-3): ETGVTQSPTHLIKTRGQQVTLRCSSQSGHNTVSWYQQALGQGPQFIFQYYREEENGRGNFPPRFSGLQFPNYSSELNVNALELDDSALYLCASSLGLAGGPDTQYFGPGTRLTVL.

This clone appeared a few times. This rearrangement joins TRBV30 to TRBJ2-3; possible D gene TRBD2, 6 bases. The V gene lost 5 bases and the J gene lost 2 bases, with 11 bases spanning the gap. The CDR3 runs to 13 residues. Germline loops: CDR1 GTSNPN, CDR2 SVGIG (reference sequence). The CDR3 DNA sequence: TGTGCCTGGGGCGGGACGGCCACAGATACGCAGTATTTT. Amino acids: CAWGGTATDTQYF.

This chain uses TRBV2 with TRBJ1-5, with 7 bases that match TRBD1. V lost 6 bases and J lost 0; bases outside the gene matches: 2. In germline, CDR1 is SNHLY, CDR2 FYNNEI. CDR3 length: 14 amino acids. In DNA form, the CDR3 reads TGTGCCAGCAGGGGACAGTATAGCAATCAGCCCCAGCATTTT. Translated, it gives CASRGQYSNQPQHF.

The chain has TRBV27 and TRBJ2-5; 8 nucleotides line up with TRBD1. The junction had 5 bases not matched to a gene; V was cut back by 3 bases and J by 5 bases. Germline-derived CDR1 and CDR2 are MNHEY and SMNVEV (reference sequence). This CDR3 spans 14 amino acids. In DNA form, the CDR3 reads TGTGCCAGCAGTTTTCAGGGGGCGAGGGAGACCCAGTACTTC. Translated, it gives CASSFQGARETQYF.

This sequence joins TRBV28 and TRBJ1-1, with no clear D. CDR3 length: 11 amino acids. Trimming took 5 bases from V and 7 from J, leaving 8 bases between them. The germline V gene has CDR1 MDHEN and CDR2 SYDVKM. The CDR3 region has the DNA TGTGCCAGCAGTAACCAGGTTGAAGCTTTCTTT. Translation gives CASSNQVEAFF.

The V and J genes are TRBV25-1 and TRBJ2-7; tentatively, D is TRBD1 or TRBD2 (6 bases each). Looked up from germline, CDR1 is MGHDK and CDR2 is SYGVNS. The V end was cut by 6 bases, the J end by 6 bases, with 15 bases between. The CDR3 runs 13 residues. The CDR3 coding sequence is TGTGCCAGCAGGGGGCCACAGGGAGGCGAGCAGTACTTC. It specifies CASRGPQGGEQYF.

The CDR3 DNA reads as TGTGCCAGCAGCGCAACAGGGCCTCCCTATGGCTACACCTTC. Encoded protein: CASSATGPPYGYTF. The rearrangement joins TRBV6-1 to TRBJ1-2; tentative D call: TRBD1 (6 bases). CDR1 and CDR2 (germline): MNHNS, SASEGT. This CDR3 has 14 residues. Between the trimmed V and J ends, which lost 6 bases and 4 bases, there was a span of 15 bases.

V gene TRBV11-2 combines with J gene TRBJ2-1, with TRBD2 matching 9 bases. Germline loops: CDR1 SGHAT, CDR2 FQNNGV. CDR3 length: 15 amino acids. Germline trimming cut 5 bases from V and 8 bases from J; bases unmatched to any gene: 10. The CDR3 loop is CASSRYGTSIDEQFF. CDR3 DNA sequence: TGTGCCAGCAGCCGCTATGGGACTAGCATCGATGAGCAGTTCTTC.

The chain links TRBV11-3 to TRBJ1-1; D remains unclear. V lost 6 bases to trimming and J lost 2 bases, with 16 bases between them. CDR1 is SGHNT, CDR2 YENEEA, per germline. The CDR3 length is 15 residues. The CDR3 nucleotides read TGTGCCAGCAGGGCCCTGAGGCCCTTAAACACTGAAGCTTTCTTT. Residues: CASRALRPLNTEAFF.

The chain links TRBV5-1 to TRBJ2-5; TRBD2 matches at 10 bases. Germline CDR1 is SGHRS and CDR2 is YFSETQ. V lost 0 bases and J lost 1; bases outside the gene matches: 3. The CDR3 is 16 amino acids. CDR3 sequence (DNA): TGCGCCAGCAGCTTGGTGGCTAGCGGGGGCCAAGAGACCCAGTACTTC. Translation gives CASSLVASGGQETQYF.

The V and J genes are TRBV13 and TRBJ2-5; possibly TRBD2 for D (6 bases). V gave up 5 bases and J gave up 9 bases, with 19 bases separating them. The CDR3 is made up of 14 amino acids. Germline V gene lookup returns CDR1 PRHDT and CDR2 FYEKMQ (reference sequence). As DNA, the CDR3 is TGTGCCAGCAGCGCCGCCCGCGGGGCAGGAGCCCAGTACTTC. It translates to CASSAARGAGAQYF.

The rearrangement uses TRBV5-1 and TRBJ2-3; 14 nucleotides agree with TRBD2. Germline V lookup: CDR1 SGHRS, CDR2 YFSETQ. This CDR3 contains 18 residues. With 3 bases clipped from V and 0 bases from J, the junction kept 6 bases outside the gene matches. The CDR3 region has the DNA TGCGCCAGCAGCTCAAGACTAGCGGGGGGGCGTAGCACAGATACGCAGTATTTT. Translated: CASSSRLAGGRSTDTQYF.

In regard to this clone: Different DNA sequences within this sample yield the same CDR3. The chain uses TRBV18 and TRBJ1-4; a possible D gene is TRBD1 (5 bases). The CDR3 sequence is 16 residues long. Germline assignment: CDR1 KGHSH and CDR2 LQKENI. V was shortened by 4 bases and J by 0 bases, with 12 bases between the two germline ends. CDR3 DNA sequence: TGTGCCAGCTCACGTTCCGGGGCTGCAACTAATGAAAAACTGTTTTTT. Protein product: CASSRSGAATNEKLFF.

The chain couples TRBV9 to TRBJ1-1; the D is unclear. The CDR3 sequence is 14 residues long. The germline gives CDR1 SGDLS, CDR2 YYNGEE. V lost 0 bases and J 1 base, leaving 7 bases between the germline ends. As DNA, the CDR3 is TGTGCCAGCAGCGTAGCGTCAGGGAACACTGAAGCTTTCTTT. This codes for CASSVASGNTEAFF.

In DNA form, the CDR3 reads TGTGCCAGCAGCCACGGACAGGGGCGGGGAAACACCATATATTTT. It specifies CASSHGQGRGNTIYF. V and J are TRBV2 and TRBJ1-3; TRBD1 aligns across 9 bases. V lost 6 bases, J lost 4 bases, and 7 bases stayed unmatched. This CDR3 is built from 15 residues. CDR1 is SNHLY and CDR2 is FYNNEI in the germline V gene.

The chain has TRBV4-2 and TRBJ1-2; TRBD1 is a possible D gene (6 bases). Germline V gives CDR1 LGHNA, CDR2 YNFKEQ. This CDR3 comprises 13 residues. The ends were cut back, 0 bases at V and 6 bases at J, with 8 bases in the middle. DNA for the CDR3: TGTGCCAGCAGCCAAGACAGGGGCGATGGCTACACCTTC. It translates to CASSQDRGDGYTF.

The chain couples TRBV19 to TRBJ2-6, with a possible D match to TRBD1 (5 bases). Trimming pared 5 bases from V and 0 bases from J, leaving 11 bases between. CDR1 and CDR2 from the germline V gene are LNHDA and SQIVND (reference sequence). The CDR3 consists of 16 residues. The CDR3 loop is CASSPITGSGANVLTF. In DNA, the CDR3 is TGTGCCAGTAGTCCTATTACAGGCTCTGGGGCCAACGTCCTGACTTTC.

V is TRBV5-1 and J is TRBJ2-5; 7 bases are shared with TRBD1. Germline V gene data show CDR1 as SGHRS and CDR2 as YFSETQ. CDR3 length equals 15 residues. V shed 0 bases, J shed 5 bases, and the junction held 7 bases outside the gene matches. CDR3 region: CASSLANRGGETQYF. The CDR3 nucleotides are TGCGCCAGCAGCTTGGCCAACAGGGGCGGGGAGACCCAGTACTTC.

The chain couples TRBV6-5 to TRBJ2-7; D possibly matches TRBD1 or TRBD2 (5 bases each). Trimming removed 5 bases at V and 6 bases at J, with 14 bases between. Germline V gene data show CDR1 as MNHEY and CDR2 as SVGAGI. This CDR3 has 13 residues. The DNA for the CDR3 is TGTGCCAGCAGTGAGGGGTCATCTCTCGAGCAGTACTTC. Its translation is CASSEGSSLEQYF.